The 21 T cell receptor beta chains in this list originate from one sample, sequenced in a study of graft-versus-host responses after intestinal transplantation. What these receptors recognize is not known. Using immunoSEQ multiplex PCR, the repertoire was profiled, and TCRdb retains in-frame clones only, with some absent. Found here are fewer than 60,000 clones, approximately 84% of them singletons; the top ten hold less than 0.5%. This specimen consisted of unstimulated CD4+ T cells sorted from spleen or lymph node cells, obtained before transplant. These receptors came from a human donor who was the organ donor for an intestinal transplant.

This chain joins TRBV5-5 and TRBJ2-7, with 11 bases fitting TRBD2. Germline V gene sequence: CDR1 SGHKS, CDR2 YYEKEE (reference sequence). Unmatched junction bases numbered 4, after V lost 3 bases and J lost 2 bases. The CDR3 has 15 amino acids. This chain's CDR3 is CASSWGLAATYEQYF. In nucleotides, the CDR3 is TGTGCCAGCAGCTGGGGACTAGCGGCCACCTACGAGCAGTACTTC.

The V call is TRBV5-4, the J call TRBJ1-4; no definite D call. This CDR3 is built from 14 residues. The V and J ends lost 4 bases and 2 bases respectively, with 9 bases between them. The germline gives CDR1 SGHNT, CDR2 YYREEE (reference sequence). CDR3 amino acids: CASSPRATNEKLFF. DNA for the CDR3: TGTGCCAGCAGCCCCCGAGCGACTAATGAAAAACTGTTTTTT.

V is TRBV7-9 and J is TRBJ2-7, with no clear D. This CDR3 region has 13 residues. Germline values: CDR1 SEHNR, CDR2 FQNEAQ (reference sequence). V shed 5 bases and J shed 2 bases, with 10 bases lying between them. CDR3: CASSPGTPYEQYF. The CDR3 nucleotides are TGTGCCAGCAGCCCTGGTACACCCTACGAGCAGTACTTC.

The V and J genes are TRBV5-6 and TRBJ1-5, with 7 bases lining up with TRBD1. The CDR3 contains 14 residues. The V gene's germline CDR1 is SGHDT and CDR2 YYEEEE. V lost 1 base and J lost 5; bases outside the gene matches: 3. DNA of the CDR3: TGTGCCAGCAGCTTGTGGGACAGCCATCAGCCCCAGCATTTT. Amino acids: CASSLWDSHQPQHF.

CDR3 residues: CASSYGTDTDTQYF. In DNA form, the CDR3 reads TGTGCCAGCAGTTACGGGACAGACACAGATACGCAGTATTTT. The chain has TRBV6-5 and TRBJ2-3; 7 bases agree with TRBD1. V trimming: 2 bases; J trimming: 2 bases; junction bases outside the gene matches: 1. The CDR3 runs to 14 residues. Germline CDR1 reads MNHEY; CDR2 reads SVGAGI.

The chain employs TRBV7-2 and TRBJ2-7; 10 bases map to TRBD2. The J segment lost 2 bases and the V segment lost 4 bases, leaving 11 bases of the junction unmatched. CDR1 and CDR2 (germline): SGHTA, FQGNSA. The CDR3 has 17 amino acids. CDR3 region: CASSSTLLAGATYEQYF. DNA for the CDR3: TGTGCCAGCAGCTCCACCCTTCTAGCGGGGGCCACCTACGAGCAGTACTTC.

The J gene is TRBJ2-7, the V gene TRBV29-1; 7 bases map to TRBD1. The CDR3 extends over 13 amino acids. CDR1 is SQVTM and CDR2 is ANQGSEA in the germline V gene. The V segment lost 7 bases and the J segment 2 bases; nucleotides outside the gene matches: 8. This CDR3 is CSGAPGQTYEQYF. In nucleotides, the CDR3 is TGCAGCGGGGCACCGGGACAGACCTACGAGCAGTACTTC.

In its sample, this clone was seen once. This rearrangement joins TRBV12-5 to TRBJ2-3; D is perhaps TRBD1 (6 bases). The CDR3 has 15 amino acids. V was pared by 4 bases and J by 0 bases, with 11 bases between. Germline values: CDR1 LGHNT, CDR2 FRNRAP. The CDR3 DNA sequence: TGTGCTAGTGGTTGGGACACGCTCAGCACAGATACGCAGTATTTT. Protein product: CASGWDTLSTDTQYF.

This clone is a singleton in its sample. This sequence joins TRBV4-1 and TRBJ1-1, with a possible D match to TRBD1 (6 bases). This CDR3 comprises 14 residues. Trimming pared 2 bases from V and 7 bases from J, leaving 14 bases between. The germline CDR1 and CDR2 sequences are MGHRA and YSYEKL. CDR3 amino acids: CASSQFGLGGEAFF. CDR3 nucleotide sequence: TGCGCCAGCAGCCAATTTGGGTTAGGGGGTGAAGCTTTCTTT.

The rearrangement links TRBV5-1 to TRBJ1-1; maybe TRBD1 (5 bases). V dropped 4 bases and J dropped 4 bases, with 14 bases sitting between them. Looked up from germline, CDR1 is SGHRS and CDR2 is YFSETQ. The length of the CDR3 is 14 residues. The CDR3 region is CASSRGTTLTEAFF. The CDR3 region has the DNA TGCGCCAGCAGCCGGGGGACCACCCTCACTGAAGCTTTCTTT.

This chain connects TRBV10-1 to TRBJ2-2, with a possible D match to TRBD2 (6 bases). Germline V lookup: CDR1 WNHNN, CDR2 SYGVQD (reference sequence). CDR3 size: 15 residues. Trimming pared 3 bases from V and 5 bases from J, leaving 13 bases between. The CDR3 protein is CASSDGGAGTGELFF. The CDR3 DNA is TGCGCCAGCAGTGATGGAGGGGCAGGGACCGGGGAGCTGTTTTTT.

Only one count was recorded for this clone. This sequence joins TRBV15 and TRBJ1-4, with TRBD1 identical over 7 bases. This CDR3 region has 19 residues. The germline gives CDR1 LNHNV, CDR2 YYDKDF (reference sequence). The trim removed 5 bases at V and 4 bases at J, leaving 19 bases unmatched. The CDR3 protein is CATSRLFPGQSSFNEKLFF. The CDR3 DNA sequence: TGTGCCACCAGCCGTCTCTTTCCGGGACAGTCGAGCTTTAATGAAAAACTGTTTTTT.

Comment on this clone: Its ends do not fully match the called genes, so a read error is possible. Other nucleotide sequences from this sample produce the same CDR3. This rearrangement joins TRBV19 to TRBJ1-5, with no clear D. Germline V gene data show CDR1 as LNHDA and CDR2 as SQIVND (reference sequence). The CDR3 loop spans 15 amino acids. CDR3 sequence: CASTLGDYSNQPQHF. The CDR3 DNA reads TGCGCCAGTACCTTGGGAGATTATAGCAATCAGCCCCAGCATTTT.

This chain uses TRBV5-1 with TRBJ2-7; TRBD1 matches 7 bases. CDR1 and CDR2 (germline): SGHRS, YFSETQ. Trimming removed 4 bases from V and 0 bases from J; junction bases left unmatched: 7. CDR3 length: 15 amino acids. The CDR3 DNA reads as TGCGCCAGCAGCCCCTCGACAGGGAGCTCCTACGAGCAGTACTTC. Protein sequence: CASSPSTGSSYEQYF.

This sequence joins TRBV4-1 and TRBJ1-2; D is ambiguous. The V end was cut by 1 base, the J end by 5 bases, with 8 bases between. Germline loops: CDR1 MGHRA, CDR2 YSYEKL. The CDR3 runs to 13 residues. The DNA for the CDR3 is TGCGCCAGCAGCCAAGGGCCGGGATATGGCTACACCTTC. It specifies CASSQGPGYGYTF.

The chain employs TRBV25-1 and TRBJ1-2; possibly TRBD1 for D (5 bases). Trimming removed 3 bases at V and 2 bases at J, with 10 bases between. Germline lookup yields CDR1 MGHDK and CDR2 SYGVNS. This CDR3 contains 14 residues. CDR3 bases: TGTGCCAGCAGTGACGGGGGTATAAACTATGGCTACACCTTC. Translated: CASSDGGINYGYTF.

This clone was recorded only once. The chain employs TRBV7-9 and TRBJ2-3; D unclear. Germline CDR1 SEHNR, CDR2 FQNEAQ (reference sequence). V was clipped by 5 bases and J by 6 bases, with 9 bases between them. The CDR3 extends over 12 amino acids. The CDR3 here is CASSPSADTQYF. CDR3 nucleotides: TGTGCCAGCAGCCCATCAGCGGATACGCAGTATTTT.

Only one count was recorded for this clone. One junction end does not reproduce the germline sequence, and a read error may be involved. The V and J genes are TRBV7-2 and TRBJ2-7, with TRBD2 matching 11 bases. Germline V gene data show CDR1 as SGHTA and CDR2 as FQGNSA. The CDR3 length is 14 residues. CDR3 bases: TGTGCCAGCAGCCACTCTAGCGGGAGGCGTGAGCAGTGCTTC. This gives the protein CASSHSSGRREQCF.

V is TRBV27 and J is TRBJ1-5; 8 bases are a match to TRBD1. V shed 7 bases and J 3 bases; nucleotides not matched to a gene: 2. This CDR3 comprises 13 residues. Germline V gene data show CDR1 as MNHEY and CDR2 as SMNVEV (reference sequence). CDR3 nucleotides: TGTGCCAGCAAACAGGGGGTCAATCAGCCCCAGCATTTT. This encodes CASKQGVNQPQHF.

This rearrangement joins TRBV4-3 to TRBJ1-6; D may be TRBD1 (6 bases). The germline V and J ends were trimmed by 0 bases and 0 bases, with 9 bases remaining between them. In germline, CDR1 is LGHNA, CDR2 YSLEER. The CDR3 contains 17 residues. Written as DNA, the CDR3 is TGCGCCAGCAGCCAAGAGGGGACAAGCTCCTATAATTCACCCCTCCACTTT. Translated: CASSQEGTSSYNSPLHF.

The chain recombines TRBV15 with TRBJ1-1; TRBD1 matches 7 bases. The CDR3 contains 15 residues. CDR1 and CDR2 from the germline V gene are LNHNV and YYDKDF (reference sequence). V shed 1 base and J 5 bases; nucleotides not matched to a gene: 7. In DNA form, the CDR3 reads TGTGCCACCAGCAGAGCCACAGGGGTTTTAACTGAAGCTTTCTTT. It specifies CATSRATGVLTEAFF.